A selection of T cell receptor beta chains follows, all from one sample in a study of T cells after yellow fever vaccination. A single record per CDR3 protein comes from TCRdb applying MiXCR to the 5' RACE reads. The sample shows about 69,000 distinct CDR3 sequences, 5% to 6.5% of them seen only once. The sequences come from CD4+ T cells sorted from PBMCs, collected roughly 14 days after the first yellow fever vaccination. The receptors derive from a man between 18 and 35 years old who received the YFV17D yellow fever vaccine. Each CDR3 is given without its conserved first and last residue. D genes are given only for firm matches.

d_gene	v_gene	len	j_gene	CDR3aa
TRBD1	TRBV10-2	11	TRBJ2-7	ASRDGQGGEQY
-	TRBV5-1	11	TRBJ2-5	ASSPQIQETQY
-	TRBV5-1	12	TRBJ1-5	ASSFSGGNQPQH
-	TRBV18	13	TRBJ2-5	ASSPPSERRETQY
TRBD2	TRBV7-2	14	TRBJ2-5	ASSPRVAGAQETQY
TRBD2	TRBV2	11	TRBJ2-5	ASRRGEVETQY
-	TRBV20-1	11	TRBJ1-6	SAREGFGSPLH
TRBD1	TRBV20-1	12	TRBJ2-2	SAKGQTTGGELF
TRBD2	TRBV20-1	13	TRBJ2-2	SARERGANTGELF
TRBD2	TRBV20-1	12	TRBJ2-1	SSLAGGAQIEQF
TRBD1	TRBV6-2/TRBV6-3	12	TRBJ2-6	ATTGAPGANVLT
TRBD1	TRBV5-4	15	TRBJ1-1	ASSRAGGQGFDTEAF
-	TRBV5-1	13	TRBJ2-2	ASSLSYVSTGELF
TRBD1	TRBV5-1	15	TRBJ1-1	ASSLASAGGVYTEAF
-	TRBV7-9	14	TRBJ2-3	ASSARAVSKADTQY
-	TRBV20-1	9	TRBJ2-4	SAPEGTLRY
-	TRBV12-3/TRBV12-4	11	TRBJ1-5	ASSLRSNQPQH
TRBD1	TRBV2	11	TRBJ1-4	ASGGQGSEKLF
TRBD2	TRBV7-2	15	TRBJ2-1	ASSNPWRLAGDNEQF
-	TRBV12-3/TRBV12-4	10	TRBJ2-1	ASSSGTYEQF
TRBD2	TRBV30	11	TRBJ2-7	AWRPRLAGEQY
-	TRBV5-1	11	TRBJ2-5	ASSKDNGETQY